This T cell receptor beta chain was profiled in a study of PD-1 blockade in classical Hodgkin lymphoma. Study overall: Once every 2 weeks, patients received intravenous nivolumab at 3 mg/kg. The study, taken as a whole, reports: The repertoire differences lack a defined cause, possibly disease activity or prior therapy.

Produced via immunoSEQ multiplex PCR; TCRdb's table is partial and in-frame only. This table holds 20,000 to 25,000 clones, roughly 80% found once. This CDR3 is 13 amino acids long. Germline assignment: CDR1 MNHEY and CDR2 SVGAGI. V was pared by 2 bases and J by 4 bases, with 8 bases between. About this clone itself: Its antigen is not identified.

Time point noted: cycle 4 day 1 (C4D1), after more than five weeks of nivolumab. Every patient experienced relapse after autologous stem cell transplantation, and brentuximab vedotin exposure varied. Starting with thawed PBMCs, CD4+ T cells were purified by magnetic negative selection. This receptor was obtained from a human donor with classical Hodgkin lymphoma. The V and J genes are TRBV6-5 and TRBJ2-5; D is unresolved. Material: CD4+ T cells from blood, obtained before the fourth cycle of nivolumab. The CDR3 bases are TGTGCCAGCAGTTACCGATACGGAGAGACCCAGTACTTC. Encoded protein: CASSYRYGETQYF.